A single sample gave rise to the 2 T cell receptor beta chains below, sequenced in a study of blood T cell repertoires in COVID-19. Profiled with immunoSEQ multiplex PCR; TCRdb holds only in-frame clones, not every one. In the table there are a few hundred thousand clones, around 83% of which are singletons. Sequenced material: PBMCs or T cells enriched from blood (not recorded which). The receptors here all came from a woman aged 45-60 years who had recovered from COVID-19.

Written as DNA, the CDR3 is TGTGCCAGCAGCCCTAGCGGGAGCACAGATACGCAGTATTTT. Protein: CASSPSGSTDTQYF. This chain joins TRBV2 and TRBJ2-3; 8 bases match TRBD2. The ends lost 6 bases at V and 0 bases at J; junction bases unmatched: 2. Germline V gene sequence: CDR1 SNHLY, CDR2 FYNNEI. The CDR3 contains 14 residues. The entire variable domain, with the rest obtained from reference TRBV2 and TRBJ2-3, is as follows: EPEVTQTPSHQVTQMGQEVILRCVPISNHLYFYWYRQILGQKVEFLVSFYNNEISEKSEIFDDQFSVERPDGSNFTLKIRSTKLEDSAMYFCASSPSGSTDTQYFGPGTRLTVL.

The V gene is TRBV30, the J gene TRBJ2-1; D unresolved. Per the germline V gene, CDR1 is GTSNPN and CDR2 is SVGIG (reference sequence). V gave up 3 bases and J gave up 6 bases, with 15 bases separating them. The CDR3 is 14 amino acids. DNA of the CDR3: TGTGCCTGGAGCAGAGAGGCCTTTGGCAATGAGCAGTTCTTC. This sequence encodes CAWSREAFGNEQFF.